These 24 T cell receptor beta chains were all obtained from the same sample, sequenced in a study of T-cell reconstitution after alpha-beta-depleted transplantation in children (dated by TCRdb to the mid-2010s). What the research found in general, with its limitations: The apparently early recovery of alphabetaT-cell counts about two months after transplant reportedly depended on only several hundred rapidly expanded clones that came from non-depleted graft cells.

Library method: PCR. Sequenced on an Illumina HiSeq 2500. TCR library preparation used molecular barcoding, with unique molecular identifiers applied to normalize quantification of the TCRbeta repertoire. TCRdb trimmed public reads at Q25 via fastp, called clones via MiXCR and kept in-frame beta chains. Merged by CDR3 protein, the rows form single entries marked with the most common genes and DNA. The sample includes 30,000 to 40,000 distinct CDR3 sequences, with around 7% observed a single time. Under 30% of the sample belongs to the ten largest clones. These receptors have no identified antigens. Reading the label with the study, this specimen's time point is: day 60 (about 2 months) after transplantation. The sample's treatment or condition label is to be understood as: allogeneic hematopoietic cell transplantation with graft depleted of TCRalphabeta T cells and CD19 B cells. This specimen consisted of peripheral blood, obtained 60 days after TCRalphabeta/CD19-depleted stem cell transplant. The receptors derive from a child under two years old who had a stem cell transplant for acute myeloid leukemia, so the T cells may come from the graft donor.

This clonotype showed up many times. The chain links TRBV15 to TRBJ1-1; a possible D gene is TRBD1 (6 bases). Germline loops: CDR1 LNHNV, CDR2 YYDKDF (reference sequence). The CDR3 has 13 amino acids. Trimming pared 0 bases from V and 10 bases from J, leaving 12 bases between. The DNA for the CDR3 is TGTGCCACCAGCAGAGACCTACAGGGATCAGCTTTCTTT. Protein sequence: CATSRDLQGSAFF.

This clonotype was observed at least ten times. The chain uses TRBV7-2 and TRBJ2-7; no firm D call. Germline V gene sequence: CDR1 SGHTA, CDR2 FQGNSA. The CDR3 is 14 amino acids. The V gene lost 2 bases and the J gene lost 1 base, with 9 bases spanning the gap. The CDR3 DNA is TGTGCCAGCAGCTTATATCCTGGGTCCTACGAGCAGTACTTC. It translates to CASSLYPGSYEQYF.

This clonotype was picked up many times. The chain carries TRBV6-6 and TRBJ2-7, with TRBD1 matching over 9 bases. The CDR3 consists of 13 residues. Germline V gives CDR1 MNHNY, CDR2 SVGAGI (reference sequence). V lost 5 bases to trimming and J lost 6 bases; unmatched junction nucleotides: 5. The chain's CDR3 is CASSRDREGEQYF. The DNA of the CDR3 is TGTGCCAGCAGTAGGGACAGGGAGGGCGAGCAGTACTTC.

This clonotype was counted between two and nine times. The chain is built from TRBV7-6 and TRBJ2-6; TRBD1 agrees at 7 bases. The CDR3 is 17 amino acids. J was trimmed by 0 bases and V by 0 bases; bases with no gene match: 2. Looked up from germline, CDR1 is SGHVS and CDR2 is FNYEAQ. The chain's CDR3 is CASSLAGQLSGANVLTF. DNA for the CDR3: TGTGCCAGCAGCTTAGCGGGACAGCTCTCTGGGGCCAACGTCCTGACTTTC.

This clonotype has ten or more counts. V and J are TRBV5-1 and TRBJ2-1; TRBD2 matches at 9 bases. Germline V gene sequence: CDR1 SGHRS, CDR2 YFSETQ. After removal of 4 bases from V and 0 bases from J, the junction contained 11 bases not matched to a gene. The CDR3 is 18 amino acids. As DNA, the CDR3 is TGCGCCAGCAGCCGGACAGGACGACTAGCGGCCTCCTACAATGAGCAGTTCTTC. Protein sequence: CASSRTGRLAASYNEQFF.

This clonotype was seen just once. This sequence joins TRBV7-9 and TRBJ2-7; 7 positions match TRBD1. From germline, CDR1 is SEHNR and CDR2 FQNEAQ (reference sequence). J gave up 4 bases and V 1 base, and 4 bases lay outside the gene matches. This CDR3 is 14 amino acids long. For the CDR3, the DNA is TGTGCCAGCAGCTTAGGAACAGGGGCGTACGAGCAGTACTTC. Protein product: CASSLGTGAYEQYF.

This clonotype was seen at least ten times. CDR3 nucleotides: TGTGCCAGCAGTGAACAGGGGGAGACCCAGTACTTC. Amino acids: CASSEQGETQYF. The V gene is TRBV12-3 or TRBV12-4, the J gene TRBJ2-5, with 7 nucleotides matching TRBD1. Losses at the gene ends were 5 bases for V and 5 bases for J; bases not matched to a gene: 2. There are 12 residues in the CDR3.

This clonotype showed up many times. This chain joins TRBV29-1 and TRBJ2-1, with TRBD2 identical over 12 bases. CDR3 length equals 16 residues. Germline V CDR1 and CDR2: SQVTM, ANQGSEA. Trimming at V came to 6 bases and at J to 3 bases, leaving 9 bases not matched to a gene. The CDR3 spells CSVATGTSGFYNEQFF. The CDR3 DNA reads TGCAGCGTAGCCACCGGGACTAGCGGGTTCTACAATGAGCAGTTCTTC.

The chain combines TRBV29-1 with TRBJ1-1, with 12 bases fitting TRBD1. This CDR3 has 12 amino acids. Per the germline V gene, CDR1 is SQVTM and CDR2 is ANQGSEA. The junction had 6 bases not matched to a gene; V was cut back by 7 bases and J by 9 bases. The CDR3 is CSACRDRGQAFF. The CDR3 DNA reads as TGCAGCGCCTGCCGGGACAGGGGGCAAGCTTTCTTT. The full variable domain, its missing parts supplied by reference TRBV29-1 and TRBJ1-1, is SAVISQKPSRDICQRGTSLTIQCQVDSQVTMMFWYRQQPGQSLTLIATANQGSEATYESGFVIDKFPISRPNLTFSTLTVSNMSPEDSSIYLCSACRDRGQAFFGQGTRLTVV.

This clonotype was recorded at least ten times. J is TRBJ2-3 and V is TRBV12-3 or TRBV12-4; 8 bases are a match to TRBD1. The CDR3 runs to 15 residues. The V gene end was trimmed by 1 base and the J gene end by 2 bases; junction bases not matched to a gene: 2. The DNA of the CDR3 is TGTGCCAGCAGTTTAGGCAGGGGGCCCACAGATACGCAGTATTTT. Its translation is CASSLGRGPTDTQYF.

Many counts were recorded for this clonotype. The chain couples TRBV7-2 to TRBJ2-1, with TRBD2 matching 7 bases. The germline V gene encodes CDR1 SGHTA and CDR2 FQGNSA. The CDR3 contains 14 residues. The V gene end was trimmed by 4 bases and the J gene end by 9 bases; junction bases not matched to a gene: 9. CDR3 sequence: CASSWGGSRVEQFF. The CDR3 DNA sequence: TGTGCCAGCAGCTGGGGGGGGTCTCGCGTTGAGCAGTTCTTC.

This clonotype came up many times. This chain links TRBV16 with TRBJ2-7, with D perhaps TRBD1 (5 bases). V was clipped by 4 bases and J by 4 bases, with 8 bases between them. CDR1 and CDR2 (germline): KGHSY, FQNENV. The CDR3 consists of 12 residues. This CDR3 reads CASSRQIYEQYF. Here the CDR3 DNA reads TGTGCCAGCAGCCGACAGATATACGAGCAGTACTTC.

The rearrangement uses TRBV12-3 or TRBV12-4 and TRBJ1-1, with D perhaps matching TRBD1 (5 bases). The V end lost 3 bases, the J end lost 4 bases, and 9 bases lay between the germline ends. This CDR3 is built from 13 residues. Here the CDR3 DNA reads TGTGCCAGCAGTTTCGGGGCAGGCACTGAAGCTTTCTTT. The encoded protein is CASSFGAGTEAFF.

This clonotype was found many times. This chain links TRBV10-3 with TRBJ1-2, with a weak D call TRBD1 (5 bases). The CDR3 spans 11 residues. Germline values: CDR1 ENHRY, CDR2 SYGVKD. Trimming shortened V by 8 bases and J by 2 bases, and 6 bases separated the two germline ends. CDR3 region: CAIGGNYGYTF. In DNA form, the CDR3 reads TGTGCCATCGGGGGGAACTATGGCTACACCTTC.

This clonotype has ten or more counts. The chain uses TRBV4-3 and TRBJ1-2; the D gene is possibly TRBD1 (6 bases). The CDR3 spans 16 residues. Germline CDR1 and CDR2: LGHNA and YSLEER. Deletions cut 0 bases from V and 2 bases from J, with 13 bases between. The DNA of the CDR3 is TGCGCCAGCAGCCAAGATCGGCAGGGGCGGAACTATGGCTACACCTTC. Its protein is CASSQDRQGRNYGYTF.

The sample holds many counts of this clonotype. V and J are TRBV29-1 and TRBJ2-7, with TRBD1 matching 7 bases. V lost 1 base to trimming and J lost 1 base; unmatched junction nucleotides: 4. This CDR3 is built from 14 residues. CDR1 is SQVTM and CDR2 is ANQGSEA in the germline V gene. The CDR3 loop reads CSVEVWDSSYEQYF. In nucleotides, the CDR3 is TGCAGCGTTGAAGTATGGGACAGTTCCTACGAGCAGTACTTC.

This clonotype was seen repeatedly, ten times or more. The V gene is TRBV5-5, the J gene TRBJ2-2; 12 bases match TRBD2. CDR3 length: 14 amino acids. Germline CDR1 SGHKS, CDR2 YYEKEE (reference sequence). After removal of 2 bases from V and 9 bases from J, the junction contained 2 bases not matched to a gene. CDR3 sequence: CASSFGLAGRELFF. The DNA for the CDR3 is TGTGCCAGCAGCTTCGGACTAGCGGGAAGGGAGCTGTTTTTT.

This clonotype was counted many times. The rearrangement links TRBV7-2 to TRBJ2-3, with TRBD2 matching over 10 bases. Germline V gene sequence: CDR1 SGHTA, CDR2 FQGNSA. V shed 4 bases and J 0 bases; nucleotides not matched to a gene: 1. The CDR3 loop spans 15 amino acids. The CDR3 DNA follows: TGTGCCAGCAGCTGGGGACTAGCGAGCACAGATACGCAGTATTTT. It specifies CASSWGLASTDTQYF. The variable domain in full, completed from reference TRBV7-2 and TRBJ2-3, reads GAGVSQSPSNKVTEKGKDVELRCDPISGHTALYWYRQSLGQGLEFLIYFQGNSAPDKSGLPSDRFSAERTGGSVSTLTIQRTQQEDSAVYLCASSWGLASTDTQYFGPGTRLTVL.

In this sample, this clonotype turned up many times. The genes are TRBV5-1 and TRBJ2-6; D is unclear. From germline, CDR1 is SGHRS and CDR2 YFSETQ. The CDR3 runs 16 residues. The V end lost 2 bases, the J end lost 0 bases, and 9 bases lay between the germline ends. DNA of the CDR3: TGCGCCAGCAGCTTAATCCAAACCTCTGGGGCCAACGTCCTGACTTTC. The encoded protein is CASSLIQTSGANVLTF.

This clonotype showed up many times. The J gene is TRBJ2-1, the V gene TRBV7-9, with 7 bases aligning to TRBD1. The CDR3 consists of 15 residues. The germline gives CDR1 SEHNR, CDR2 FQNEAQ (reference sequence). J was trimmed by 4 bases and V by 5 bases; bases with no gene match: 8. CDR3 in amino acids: CASSEGQYPYNEQFF. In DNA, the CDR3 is TGTGCCAGCAGCGAGGGACAGTACCCTTACAATGAGCAGTTCTTC.

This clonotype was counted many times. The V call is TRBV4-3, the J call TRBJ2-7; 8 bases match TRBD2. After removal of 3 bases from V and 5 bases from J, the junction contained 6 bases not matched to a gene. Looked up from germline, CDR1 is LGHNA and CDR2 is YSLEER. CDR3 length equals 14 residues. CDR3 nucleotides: TGCGCCAGCAGCCACAGCGGGAGACCCCACGAGCAGTACTTC. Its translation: CASSHSGRPHEQYF.

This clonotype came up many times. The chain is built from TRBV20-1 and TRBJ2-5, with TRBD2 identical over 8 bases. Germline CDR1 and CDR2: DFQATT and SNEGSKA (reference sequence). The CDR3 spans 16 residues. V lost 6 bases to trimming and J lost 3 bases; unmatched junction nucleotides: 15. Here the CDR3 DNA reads TGCAGTGCCCAATTTGCGACCGGGGGGGAGAAAGAGACCCAGTACTTC. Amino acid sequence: CSAQFATGGEKETQYF.

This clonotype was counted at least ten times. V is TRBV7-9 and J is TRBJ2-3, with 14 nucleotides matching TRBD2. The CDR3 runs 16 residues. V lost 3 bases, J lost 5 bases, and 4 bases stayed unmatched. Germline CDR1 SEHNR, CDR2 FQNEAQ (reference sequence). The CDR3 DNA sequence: TGTGCCAGCAGCTTGGGACTAGCGGGGGCGGGAGATACGCAGTATTTT. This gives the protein CASSLGLAGAGDTQYF.

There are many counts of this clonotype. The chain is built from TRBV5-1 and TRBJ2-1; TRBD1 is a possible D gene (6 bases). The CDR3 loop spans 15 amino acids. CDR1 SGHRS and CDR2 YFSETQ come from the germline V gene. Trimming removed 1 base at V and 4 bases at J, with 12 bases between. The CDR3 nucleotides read TGCGCCAGCAGCTTGCAGGGGTCGGGTTACAATGAGCAGTTCTTC. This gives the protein CASSLQGSGYNEQFF.